What follows describes a single T cell receptor (beta chain). The table lists this clonotype with a few counts. Its target antigen remains unknown. It has no much larger one-base neighbor in the sample; base qualities were not kept. These data come from a study of human T cells and chemical hapten exposure (dated by TCRdb to about 2021). Background on the whole study: For sensitization, 2% DPC in acetone was applied to a 2 cm by 2 cm area of upper inner arm skin. Most of the patients in the cohort were female, and the cohort covered alopecia areata with under or over 50% scalp involvement, alopecia totalis and alopecia universalis. Patch testing was performed on the upper back with Finn chambers containing 0.01% DPC, and the patch tests were scored after 6 days according to International Contact Dermatitis Research Group standards. The libraries were sequenced as a pool, and the TCR yield per sample differed mostly because of small variations in library volumes within the pool. This study followed changes in the peripheral blood TCR repertoire in vivo during primary and secondary sensitization of alopecia patients to the hapten diphenylcyclopropenone (DPC). Patients additionally received weekly therapeutic DPC doses to the scalp throughout the approximately 25-week study period. Under 30 alopecia patients gave blood for TCR sequencing at one to four time points (pre-sensitization, 2, 6 and 24 weeks). Blood was sampled from patients pre-sensitization (week 0) and at 2, 6 and about 24 weeks after DPC sensitization. General conclusions and limits of the study: Significantly more large CDR3 similarity clusters were formed by expanded TCRs than by pre-sensitization or healthy control sets, consistent with antigen-driven responses. A positive correlation was found between the number of PT1 expanded TCRs and patch test score, with significance reached at thresholds 8, 16 and 32 but not 4. Because every patient had alopecia, a presumed autoimmune disease, the patients' immune response might differ from that of healthy individuals. After repeated subsampling, changes were observed in the strength of the expansion versus patch-test correlation and in the threshold at which the correlation became significant. The number of TCRs above 1 in 1000 frequency did not change with DPC sensitization; there was no evidence of global repertoire structure alterations.

The library was obtained by RACE. TCRdb shows the sequencer as NextSeq 500. During library preparation, unique molecular identifiers were attached to individual cDNA molecules so that TCRs could be counted quantitatively and reproducibly. Both TCR alpha and TCR beta chains were sequenced from each blood RNA sample. In the authors' own workflow: Samples had a median of roughly 99,000 TCRs, with a range from roughly 23,224 to 750,000. V, J and CDR3 annotation of the TCR reads was carried out using the Decombinator software suite. Every sample was subsampled to the same number of TCRs (28,000) for the PS versus PT1 abundance plots. TCRs were defined as expanded if absent before sensitization and observed at least eight times at the 2-week time point. TCRdb's own reprocessing of the public reads used fastp at Q25 and MiXCR and kept productive beta chains. Rows with one shared CDR3 protein collapse into an entry with the most common genes and DNA. The V and J calls here are based on TCRdb, not the publication. The sample contains approximately 350,000 distinct CDR3 sequences, about 6.3% of them found a single time. Clones ranked in the top ten supply approximately 5.4% of the sample.

The CDR3 runs 16 residues from the cysteine to the phenylalanine. Of the read, only the CDR3 DNA is kept; its 48 bases are in frame from base 1. Via the germline V gene, CDR1 is LGHNT and CDR2 FRNRAP. V and J lose 1 base and 2 bases, and a span of 13 bases separates them. The intended sense of this specimen's time point label: patch test 2, 6 weeks after DPC sensitization. What this sample's treatment or condition label stands for: therapeutic diphenylcyclopropenone sensitization with weekly scalp DPC. Blood at each patch-test visit was drawn before the patch test was applied. To be eligible, patients had to be aged 18 to 70, diagnosed with alopecia and judged suitable for DPC therapy, while pregnant patients were excluded. Total RNA was extracted from unfractionated whole blood collected in Tempus Blood RNA tubes.

The source material was whole blood, sampled in connection with sensitization to the hapten diphenylcyclopropenone (DPC). The rearrangement joined TRBV12-5 to TRBJ2-3, and perhaps TRBD2 as D gene, on 5 matching bases. The receptor comes from a woman aged 18-29 years with alopecia areata. Some clones in this sample may be carry-over from other donors' samples. The DNA sequence is TGTGCTAGTGGTTTGGGCCCGCCGGGAAACACAGATACGCAGTATTTT. Protein translation: CASGLGPPGNTDTQYF.